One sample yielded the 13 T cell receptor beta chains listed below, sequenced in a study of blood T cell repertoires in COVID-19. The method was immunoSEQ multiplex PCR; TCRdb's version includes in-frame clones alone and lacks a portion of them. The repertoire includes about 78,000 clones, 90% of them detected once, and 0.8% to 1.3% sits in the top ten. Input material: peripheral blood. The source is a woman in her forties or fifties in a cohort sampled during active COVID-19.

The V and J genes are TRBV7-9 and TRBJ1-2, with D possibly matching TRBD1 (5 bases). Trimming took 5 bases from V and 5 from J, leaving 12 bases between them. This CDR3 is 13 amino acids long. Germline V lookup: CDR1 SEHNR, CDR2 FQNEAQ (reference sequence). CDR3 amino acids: CASSPTGNYGYTF. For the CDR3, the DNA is TGTGCCAGCAGCCCCACAGGAAATTATGGCTACACCTTC.

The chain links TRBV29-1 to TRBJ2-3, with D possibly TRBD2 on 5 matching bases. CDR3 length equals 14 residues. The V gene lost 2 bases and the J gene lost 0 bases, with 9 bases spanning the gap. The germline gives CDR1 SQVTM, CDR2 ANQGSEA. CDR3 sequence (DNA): TGCAGCGTTGAAAGAGGCGGGAGCACAGATACGCAGTATTTT. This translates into CSVERGGSTDTQYF.

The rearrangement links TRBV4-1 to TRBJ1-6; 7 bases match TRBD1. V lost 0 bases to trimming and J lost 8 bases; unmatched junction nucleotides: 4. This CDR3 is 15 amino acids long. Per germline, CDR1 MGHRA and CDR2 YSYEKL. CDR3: CASSQDRQGDSPLHF. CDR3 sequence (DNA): TGCGCCAGCAGCCAAGATCGACAGGGAGATTCACCCCTCCACTTT.

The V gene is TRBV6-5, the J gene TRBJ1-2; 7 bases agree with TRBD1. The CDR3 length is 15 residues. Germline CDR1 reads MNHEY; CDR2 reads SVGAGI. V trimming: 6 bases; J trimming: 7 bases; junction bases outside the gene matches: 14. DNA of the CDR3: TGTGCCAGCAGGCGCCCTGAGACAGGGACGAGTGGCTACACCTTC. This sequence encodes CASRRPETGTSGYTF.

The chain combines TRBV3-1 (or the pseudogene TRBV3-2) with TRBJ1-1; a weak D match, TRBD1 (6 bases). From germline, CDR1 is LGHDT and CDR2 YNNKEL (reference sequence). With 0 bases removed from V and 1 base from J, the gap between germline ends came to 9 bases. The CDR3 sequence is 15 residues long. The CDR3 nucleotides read TGTGCCAGCAGCCAAGAGGGGGCACCGAACACTGAAGCTTTCTTT. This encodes CASSQEGAPNTEAFF.

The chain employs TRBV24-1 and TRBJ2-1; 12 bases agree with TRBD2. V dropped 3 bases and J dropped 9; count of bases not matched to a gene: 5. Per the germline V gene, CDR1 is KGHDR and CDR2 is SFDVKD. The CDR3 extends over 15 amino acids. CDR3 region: CATSDPSGRASEQFF. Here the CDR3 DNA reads TGTGCCACCAGTGATCCTAGCGGGAGGGCCAGTGAGCAGTTCTTC.

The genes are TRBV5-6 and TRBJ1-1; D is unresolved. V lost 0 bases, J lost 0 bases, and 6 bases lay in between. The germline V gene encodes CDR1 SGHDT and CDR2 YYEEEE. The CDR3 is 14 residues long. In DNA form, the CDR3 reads TGTGCCAGCAGCTTGGGCAGGCTGAACACTGAAGCTTTCTTT. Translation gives CASSLGRLNTEAFF.

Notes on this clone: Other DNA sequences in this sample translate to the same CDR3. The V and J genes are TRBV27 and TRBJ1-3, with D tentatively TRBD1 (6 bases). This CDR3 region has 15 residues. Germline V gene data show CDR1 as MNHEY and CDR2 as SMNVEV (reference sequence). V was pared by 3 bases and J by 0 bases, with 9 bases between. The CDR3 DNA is TGTGCCAGCAGTTTGAGGGGGAGCTCTGGAAACACCATATATTTT. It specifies CASSLRGSSGNTIYF.

The CDR3 loop reads CASSVGTGGSSPLHF. DNA of the CDR3: TGTGCCAGCAGCGTAGGGACAGGGGGCTCTTCACCCCTCCACTTT. The gene calls are TRBV9 and TRBJ1-6, with 11 bases matching TRBD1. The germline gives CDR1 SGDLS, CDR2 YYNGEE. This CDR3 spans 15 amino acids. Unmatched junction bases numbered 2, after V lost 0 bases and J lost 9 bases.

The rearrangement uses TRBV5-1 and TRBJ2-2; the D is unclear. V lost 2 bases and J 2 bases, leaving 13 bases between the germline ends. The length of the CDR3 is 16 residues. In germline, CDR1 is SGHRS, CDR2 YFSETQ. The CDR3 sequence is CASSFSDIPNTGELFF. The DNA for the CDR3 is TGCGCCAGCAGCTTCTCAGACATCCCCAACACCGGGGAGCTGTTTTTT.

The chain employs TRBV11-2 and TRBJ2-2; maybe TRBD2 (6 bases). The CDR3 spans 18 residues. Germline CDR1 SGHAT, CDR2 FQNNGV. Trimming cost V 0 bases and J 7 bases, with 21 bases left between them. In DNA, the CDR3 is TGTGCCAGCAGCTTAGACTCGGGGGTGGCGGGATCGGGCGGGGAGCTGTTTTTT. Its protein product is CASSLDSGVAGSGGELFF.

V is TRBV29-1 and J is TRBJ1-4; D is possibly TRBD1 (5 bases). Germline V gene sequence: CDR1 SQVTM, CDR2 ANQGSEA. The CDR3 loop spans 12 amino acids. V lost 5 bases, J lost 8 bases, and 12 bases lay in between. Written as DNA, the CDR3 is TGCAGCGTTCAGGAGGGGACCGAAAAACTGTTTTTT. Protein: CSVQEGTEKLFF.

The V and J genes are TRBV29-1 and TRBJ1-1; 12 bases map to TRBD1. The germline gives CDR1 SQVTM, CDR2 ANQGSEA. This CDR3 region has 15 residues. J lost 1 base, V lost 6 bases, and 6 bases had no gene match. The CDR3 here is CSVPGTGGSNTEAFF. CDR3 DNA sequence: TGCAGCGTGCCCGGGACAGGGGGCTCGAACACTGAAGCTTTCTTT.